This passage covers 22 T cell receptor beta chains from one sample sequenced in a study of T cell responses to AZD1222 COVID-19 vaccine. Assay: immunoSEQ multiplex PCR; the TCRdb copy retains only in-frame clones and omits some. Among 75,000 to 95,000 clones listed, roughly 84% were seen once. The sample here was peripheral blood, taken on day 0 of AZD1222 vaccination. Receptor source: an adult in good health.

This clone has a single count. The chain is built from TRBV30 and TRBJ2-3; D not certain. Germline-derived CDR1 and CDR2 are GTSNPN and SVGIG (reference sequence). The V end was cut by 8 bases, the J end by 0 bases, with 12 bases between. CDR3 length equals 13 residues. The CDR3 here is CAADLYSTDTQYF. As DNA, the CDR3 is TGTGCCGCCGACTTATATAGCACAGATACGCAGTATTTT.

The chain employs TRBV5-1 and TRBJ2-3; 13 bases agree with TRBD2. The V gene end was trimmed by 1 base and the J gene end by 4 bases; junction bases not matched to a gene: 3. The V gene's germline CDR1 is SGHRS and CDR2 YFSETQ. This CDR3 is built from 16 residues. The CDR3 nucleotides are TGCGCCAGCAGCTTGACTAGCGGGGGGGCCGCAGATACGCAGTATTTT. It codes for CASSLTSGGAADTQYF. Complete variable domain (other parts from reference TRBV5-1 and TRBJ2-3): KAGVTQTPRYLIKTRGQQVTLSCSPISGHRSVSWYQQTPGQGLQFLFEYFSETQRNKGNFPGRFSGRQFSNSRSEMNVSTLELGDSALYLCASSLTSGGAADTQYFGPGTRLTVL.

This chain joins TRBV7-3 and TRBJ2-3; 7 nucleotides line up with TRBD2. Germline CDR1 is SGHTA and CDR2 is FQGTGA. The CDR3 contains 14 residues. V dropped 4 bases and J dropped 2; count of bases not matched to a gene: 3. The CDR3 region has the DNA TGTGCCAGCAGCTCACTAGCGTACACAGATACGCAGTATTTT. Translated, it gives CASSSLAYTDTQYF.

V is TRBV6-2 or TRBV6-3 and J is TRBJ1-5, with TRBD1 matching 10 bases. The junction had 4 bases not matched to a gene; V was cut back by 2 bases and J by 0 bases. The CDR3 is 17 residues long. The germline V gene encodes CDR1 MNHEY and CDR2 SVGEGT. In DNA, the CDR3 is TGTGCCAGCAGTTACGGGACAGGGGTTTTTAGCAATCAGCCCCAGCATTTT. It is translated as CASSYGTGVFSNQPQHF.

Here the CDR3 DNA reads TGTGCCAGCAGCCGGGAGGTCGATGGCTACACCTTC. Translating gives CASSREVDGYTF. The chain recombines TRBV5-8 with TRBJ1-2; D uncertain. The V gene lost 4 bases and the J gene lost 6 bases, with 10 bases spanning the gap. This CDR3 is built from 12 residues. Germline CDR1 and CDR2: SGHTS and YDEGEE.

The chain is built from TRBV11-2 and TRBJ2-7; 12 bases line up with TRBD1. Germline V gene sequence: CDR1 SGHAT, CDR2 FQNNGV. Losses at the gene ends were 10 bases for V and 3 bases for J; bases not matched to a gene: 4. The CDR3 has 13 amino acids. The CDR3 sequence is CATGTGGFYEQYF. The CDR3 DNA reads TGTGCCACCGGGACAGGGGGCTTCTACGAGCAGTACTTC. Complete variable domain (other parts from reference TRBV11-2 and TRBJ2-7): EAGVAQSPRYKIIEKRQSVAFWCNPISGHATLYWYQQILGQGPKLLIQFQNNGVVDDSQLPKDRFSAERLKGVDSTLKIQPAKLEDSAVYLCATGTGGFYEQYFGPGTRLTVT.

The rearrangement joins TRBV27 to TRBJ2-7; D might be TRBD2 (5 bases). This CDR3 comprises 14 residues. V lost 3 bases to trimming and J lost 3 bases, with 12 bases between them. Germline V gives CDR1 MNHEY, CDR2 SMNVEV (reference sequence). The CDR3 loop reads CASSFEGRIYEQYF. The DNA of the CDR3 is TGTGCCAGCAGTTTTGAGGGCAGGATCTACGAGCAGTACTTC.

This clone was found once. This chain joins TRBV19 and TRBJ2-3; TRBD2 aligns across 9 bases. Germline V gives CDR1 LNHDA, CDR2 SQIVND (reference sequence). The J segment lost 0 bases and the V segment lost 5 bases, leaving 6 bases of the junction unmatched. The CDR3 has 16 amino acids. The DNA of the CDR3 is TGTGCCAGTAGTCCCCTGCGGGGGGGGAGCACAGATACGCAGTATTTT. Protein sequence: CASSPLRGGSTDTQYF.

The chain recombines TRBV28 with TRBJ2-7; either TRBD1 or TRBD2 may supply D (6 bases each). Deletions cut 6 bases from V and 13 bases from J, with 28 bases between. Germline V gives CDR1 MDHEN, CDR2 SYDVKM. The CDR3 extends over 15 amino acids. The CDR3 nucleotides read TGTGCCAGCAGCCAAGGATGGATCGGGGGCCGGGACCCCTACTTC. It is translated as CASSQGWIGGRDPYF.

V gene TRBV3-1 (or the pseudogene TRBV3-2) combines with J gene TRBJ1-1; D is undetermined. The CDR3 is 13 residues long. The ends were cut back, 4 bases at V and 0 bases at J, with 6 bases in the middle. CDR1 is LGHDT, CDR2 YNNKEL, per germline (reference sequence). CDR3 in amino acids: CASSPPLNTEAFF. CDR3 nucleotides: TGTGCCAGCAGCCCCCCTTTGAACACTGAAGCTTTCTTT.

The V and J genes are TRBV6-6 and TRBJ1-3; no clear D. Per germline, CDR1 MNHNY and CDR2 SVGAGI (reference sequence). Deletions cut 4 bases from V and 6 bases from J, with 13 bases between. The CDR3 extends over 14 amino acids. The CDR3 here is CASSFWGVENTIYF. CDR3 DNA: TGTGCCAGCAGTTTCTGGGGAGTGGAAAACACCATATATTTT.

The V gene is TRBV7-3, the J gene TRBJ2-3; 7 bases agree with TRBD2. Looked up from germline, CDR1 is SGHTA and CDR2 is FQGTGA. This CDR3 contains 14 residues. V was pared by 7 bases and J by 4 bases, with 8 bases of the junction left unmatched. The CDR3 DNA sequence: TGTGCCAGCACCTACAGCGGGGTTGCAGATACGCAGTATTTT. Residues: CASTYSGVADTQYF. The variable domain in full, completed from reference TRBV7-3 and TRBJ2-3, reads GAGVSQTPSNKVTEKGKYVELRCDPISGHTALYWYRQSLGQGPEFLIYFQGTGAADDSGLPNDRFFAVRPEGSVSTLKIQRTERGDSAVYLCASTYSGVADTQYFGPGTRLTVL.

This chain connects TRBV10-3 to TRBJ2-1, with 9 bases lining up with TRBD1. Germline lookup yields CDR1 ENHRY and CDR2 SYGVKD. V was pared by 4 bases and J by 2 bases, with 3 bases of the junction left unmatched. This CDR3 comprises 15 residues. DNA for the CDR3: TGTGCCATCAGTGTCCGGACAGGGGCCTACAATGAGCAGTTCTTC. Translated: CAISVRTGAYNEQFF.

CDR3 coding DNA: TGTGCCAGCAGCCTACAGGGGGCGAGGGATACGCAGTATTTT. Residues: CASSLQGARDTQYF. The rearrangement joins TRBV9 to TRBJ2-3; 9 nucleotides line up with TRBD1. This CDR3 region has 14 residues. V lost 4 bases, J lost 6 bases, and 6 bases stayed unmatched. Germline-derived CDR1 and CDR2 are SGDLS and YYNGEE.

The J gene is TRBJ1-5, the V gene TRBV3-1 (or the pseudogene TRBV3-2); the D is unclear. This CDR3 region has 21 residues. The V gene's germline CDR1 is LGHDT and CDR2 YNNKEL (reference sequence). V lost 1 base, J lost 10 bases, and 35 bases lay in between. Here the CDR3 DNA reads TGTGCCAGCAGCCAAGTTTTCAGGAGGTCCCTTTCCGCCCCCAACCTTACTCCCCAGCATTTT. This sequence encodes CASSQVFRRSLSAPNLTPQHF.

Regarding this clone: The junction and the germline gene differ at one end; a read error may be behind it. Distinct nucleotide sequences in the sample also encode this CDR3. The rearrangement links TRBV11-3 to TRBJ2-2, with TRBD2 matching 9 bases. CDR1 SGHNT and CDR2 YENEEA come from the germline V gene. The CDR3 has 16 residues. The CDR3 DNA is TGCGCCCGCGGGGGCCGGCGGGGGGGCGACACCGGGGAGCTGTTTTTT. It is translated as CARGGRRGGDTGELFF.

The J gene is TRBJ2-7, the V gene TRBV7-2, with 8 bases matching TRBD2. V shed 4 bases and J 7 bases; nucleotides not matched to a gene: 3. Germline lookup yields CDR1 SGHTA and CDR2 FQGNSA. The CDR3 is 12 residues long. The CDR3 protein is CASSSSGGEQYF. For the CDR3, the DNA is TGTGCCAGCAGCTCGAGCGGGGGAGAGCAGTACTTC. Using reference TRBV7-2 and TRBJ2-7 for the parts outside the CDR3, the full variable domain is GAGVSQSPSNKVTEKGKDVELRCDPISGHTALYWYRQSLGQGLEFLIYFQGNSAPDKSGLPSDRFSAERTGGSVSTLTIQRTQQEDSAVYLCASSSSGGEQYFGPGTRLTVT.

The V gene is TRBV19, the J gene TRBJ2-3; possibly TRBD2 for D (6 bases). CDR3 length: 14 amino acids. Germline CDR1 is LNHDA and CDR2 is SQIVND (reference sequence). Trimming left V 5 bases short and J 2 bases short, with 11 bases between. In DNA, the CDR3 is TGTGCCAGTAGTGGAAGACTAGTCACAGATACGCAGTATTTT. Translated, it gives CASSGRLVTDTQYF.

V and J are TRBV18 and TRBJ2-3; 9 bases line up with TRBD1. Losses at the gene ends were 1 base for V and 1 base for J; bases not matched to a gene: 6. The CDR3 consists of 17 residues. Germline V gene data show CDR1 as KGHSH and CDR2 as LQKENI. The CDR3 loop reads CASSPRGQGIGTDTQYF. The CDR3 nucleotides are TGTGCCAGCTCACCACGGGGACAGGGAATTGGCACAGATACGCAGTATTTT.

This chain links TRBV6-5 with TRBJ1-1; D is ambiguous. The CDR3 spans 10 residues. With 8 bases removed from V and 7 bases from J, the gap between germline ends came to 8 bases. Germline lookup yields CDR1 MNHEY and CDR2 SVGAGI. The CDR3 protein is CASWFGEAFF. CDR3 coding DNA: TGTGCCAGCTGGTTTGGTGAAGCTTTCTTT.

The chain combines TRBV9 with TRBJ2-1; 7 bases agree with TRBD2. This CDR3 is 12 amino acids long. V shed 4 bases and J 7 bases; nucleotides not matched to a gene: 2. CDR1 and CDR2 from the germline V gene are SGDLS and YYNGEE. In nucleotides, the CDR3 is TGTGCCAGCAGCCCGGGGGGTAATGAGCAGTTCTTC. Encoded protein: CASSPGGNEQFF.

The sample holds a few counts of this clone. This sequence joins TRBV7-2 and TRBJ1-2; D is possibly TRBD1 (6 bases). The germline V and J ends were trimmed by 1 base and 4 bases, with 10 bases remaining between them. Germline V lookup: CDR1 SGHTA, CDR2 FQGNSA. The CDR3 runs to 14 residues. CDR3 sequence: CASSLVGQSYGYTF. The CDR3, as DNA: TGTGCCAGCAGCTTAGTAGGACAGAGCTATGGCTACACCTTC.